The next 2 T cell receptor beta chains were all read from a single sample in a study of molecular identifiers for immune sequencing clone quantification. TCRdb ran MiXCR on the PCR reads and lists one entry per CDR3 protein. The sample lists hundreds of thousands of distinct CDR3 sequences, about 25% occurring once. Sequencing was performed on naive CD8+ T cells from blood, with Jurkat cell RNA spiked in. As to subset: FACS-sorted CD8+CD4-CCR7+CD45RA+ naive T cells. The source of these receptors is a human donor in good health. Some libraries in this study had Jurkat cell RNA spiked in.

The CDR3 DNA sequence: TGCAGTGGCACGGATAGCGGGTACGATGAGCAGTTCTTC. It yields the protein CSGTDSGYDEQFF. The chain combines TRBV20-1 with TRBJ2-1, with 7 bases aligning to TRBD2. V lost 7 bases to trimming and J lost 8 bases; unmatched junction nucleotides: 11. Germline CDR1 and CDR2: DFQATT and SNEGSKA (reference sequence). This CDR3 contains 13 residues.

This clonotype was seen a few times. The chain recombines TRBV6-2 or TRBV6-3 with TRBJ2-1; D is perhaps TRBD2 (6 bases). The CDR3 consists of 14 residues. Germline CDR1 MNHEY, CDR2 SVGEGT. V was clipped by 2 bases and J by 7 bases, with 12 bases between them. CDR3 amino acids: CASSYGTPKNEQFF. The CDR3 DNA follows: TGTGCCAGCAGTTACGGGACTCCCAAAAATGAGCAGTTCTTC.